This T cell receptor beta chain was retrieved from a study of metastatic and nonmetastatic thyroid tumors. Study-wide context: Peripheral blood and tumor or nodule samples from malignant and benign thyroid patients were compared.

A remark on this clone: The antigen remains unidentified.

No patient had received any treatment before thyroid surgery. The study's findings and limits: Reports indicated that malignant thyroid tumors showed significantly higher TCR beta diversity than benign nodules did, in blood and tumor.

Looked up from germline, CDR1 is WNHNN and CDR2 is SYGVQD (reference sequence). The CDR3 sequence is 15 residues long. V trimming: 6 bases; J trimming: 2 bases; junction bases outside the gene matches: 7. Original processing methods: Researchers built a distant-metastasis classifier for papillary thyroid cancer that drew on CDR3 differences across clinicopathological groups. TCRdb reprocessed the PCR reads via MiXCR. The V and J calls shown here were made by TCRdb, not taken from the authors' results. The sample contains about 33,000 clones, 15% to 20% of which appear only once. Sequenced material: blood. The receptor comes from a male donor with papillary thyroid cancer or a benign thyroid nodule (not recorded which). Some clones in this sample may be carry-over from other donors' samples. The V call is TRBV10-1, the J call TRBJ2-7; 10 bases map to TRBD2. The CDR3 DNA reads as TGCGCCAGCAGCGCGGGAACTAGCGGGACCTACGAGCAGTACTTC. Translating gives CASSAGTSGTYEQYF.